This section outlines one TCR beta chain sequence together with its context. TCRdb's table, derived via immunoSEQ multiplex PCR, lists solely in-frame clones and lacks some. The sample consists of about 78,000 clones, about 92% of them appearing once. CDR1 and CDR2 from the germline V gene are SEHNR and FQNEAQ (reference sequence). CDR3 length: 14 amino acids. Trimming left V 5 bases short and J 2 bases short, with 12 bases between. This entry is derived from a study of technical replicates of blood from a few donors. This TCR was recovered from a human donor in good health. Sample: T cells isolated from PBMCs. The rearrangement uses TRBV7-9 and TRBJ2-5; no firm D call. The CDR3: CASSPLSAQETQYF. The CDR3 DNA sequence: TGTGCCAGCAGCCCCCTGTCAGCGCAAGAGACCCAGTACTTC.